The 23 T cell receptor beta chains below come from one sample, sequenced in a study of spatial heterogeneity in lung cancer. Time point noted: sample taken at primary tumor resection. In TCRdb, the 5' RACE reads were re-called with MiXCR into one record per CDR3 protein. The data contain 35,000 to 40,000 distinct CDR3 sequences, 7% to 7.5% of them singletons. Sample: PBMCs, taken at surgery. The receptors come from a female donor with early-stage non-small cell lung cancer.

This clonotype was seen repeatedly, ten times or more. V and J are TRBV6-5 and TRBJ2-7, with D possibly being TRBD2 (6 bases). The germline CDR1 and CDR2 sequences are MNHEY and SVGAGI. The germline V and J ends were trimmed by 4 bases and 2 bases, with 18 bases remaining between them. The CDR3 has 16 residues. CDR3 sequence (DNA): TGTGCCAGCAGTTCGGACCTTATTTCGGGAGCCTACGAGCAGTACTTC. Translation gives CASSSDLISGAYEQYF.

This clonotype was counted ten times or more. This chain's CDR3 is CATGRGHEQFF. CDR3 coding DNA: TGTGCCACCGGCCGGGGCCATGAGCAGTTCTTC. This chain joins TRBV10-3 and TRBJ2-1; either TRBD1 or TRBD2 may supply D (5 bases each). From germline, CDR1 is ENHRY and CDR2 SYGVKD. Trimming stripped 10 bases from V and 8 bases from J, with 12 bases between. The CDR3 spans 11 residues.

This clonotype is medium-sized (0.01 to 0.1%) in the sample. This chain uses TRBV15 with TRBJ2-7, with TRBD2 matching 9 bases. V trimming: 5 bases; J trimming: 6 bases; junction bases outside the gene matches: 8. The CDR3 has 14 residues. The germline V gene has CDR1 LNHNV and CDR2 YYDKDF (reference sequence). CDR3 coding DNA: TGTGCCACCAGCCGAGCCCTAGCGGGAATCGAGCAGTACTTC. Translation gives CATSRALAGIEQYF.

Many counts were recorded for this clonotype. J is TRBJ1-5 and V is TRBV21-1; the table names TRBD1, a call not compared with the DNA. TRBV21-1 is annotated as a pseudogene. The length of the CDR3 is 13 residues. CDR3 DNA: TGTGCCAGCAGCAAATTCAGGGCTCAGCCCCAGCATTTT. Amino acids: CASSKFRAQPQHF.

This clonotype was counted many times. The CDR3 DNA is TGTGCCAGCAGTGAATCGGTGACACTGGACACTGAAGCTTTCTTT. This sequence encodes CASSESVTLDTEAFF. This chain joins TRBV25-1 and TRBJ1-1, with D hard to call. CDR1 is MGHDK, CDR2 SYGVNS, per germline. The ends were cut back, 1 base at V and 3 bases at J, with 12 bases in the middle. The CDR3 consists of 15 residues.

This clonotype was found many times. The chain carries TRBV6-5 and TRBJ1-2, with a possible D match to TRBD1 (5 bases). This CDR3 is built from 14 residues. Trimming pared 2 bases from V and 4 bases from J, leaving 11 bases between. In germline, CDR1 is MNHEY, CDR2 SVGAGI. CDR3 sequence: CASSYTRVSYGYTF. The CDR3, as DNA: TGTGCCAGCAGTTACACCAGGGTTAGCTATGGCTACACCTTC.

This clonotype was observed many times. This chain uses TRBV7-2 with TRBJ2-3, with D hard to call. Trimming stripped 6 bases from V and 6 bases from J, with 7 bases between. Germline V CDR1 and CDR2: SGHTA, FQGNSA. The CDR3 is 11 residues long. CDR3 protein: CASSLLDTQYF. CDR3 in DNA: TGTGCCAGCAGTTTACTGGATACGCAGTATTTT.

This clonotype has more than one count but fewer than ten. This rearrangement joins TRBV12-3 or TRBV12-4 to TRBJ2-3; no reliable D call. The CDR3 sequence is 12 residues long. With 5 bases removed from V and 0 bases from J, the gap between germline ends came to 3 bases. CDR3 DNA sequence: TGTGCCAGCAGTACTAGCACAGATACGCAGTATTTT. It encodes CASSTSTDTQYF.

CDR3 sequence (DNA): TGTGCCAGCAGCTTAGTCGGGACAGCCTCCGGGGATACGCAGTATTTT. Translating gives CASSLVGTASGDTQYF. The genes are TRBV7-2 and TRBJ2-3; TRBD1 agrees at 7 bases. CDR1 is SGHTA and CDR2 is FQGNSA in the germline V gene. The CDR3 covers 16 residues. Trimming removed 1 base from V and 6 bases from J; junction bases left unmatched: 10.

Many counts were recorded for this clonotype. J is TRBJ1-3 and V is TRBV18; D gene ambiguous. The germline CDR1 and CDR2 sequences are KGHSH and LQKENI. This CDR3 comprises 16 residues. V lost 3 bases and J lost 0, with 12 bases in between. CDR3 protein: CASSPRGLSSGNTIYF. DNA of the CDR3: TGTGCCAGCTCACCTAGAGGACTGAGCTCTGGAAACACCATATATTTT.

This clonotype was observed at least ten times. The chain has TRBV20-1 and TRBJ2-3; weak D call: TRBD2 (6 bases). V was clipped by 3 bases and J by 8 bases, with 18 bases between them. The CDR3 is 14 amino acids. Germline CDR1 and CDR2: DFQATT and SNEGSKA (reference sequence). The CDR3: CSASLTGEEGTQYF. In DNA form, the CDR3 reads TGCAGTGCTAGCCTAACGGGGGAGGAGGGTACGCAGTATTTT.

This clonotype was detected many times. The genes are TRBV5-1 and TRBJ2-3, with 8 bases lining up with TRBD2. Germline CDR1 and CDR2: SGHRS and YFSETQ. The CDR3 totals 15 residues. The ends lost 4 bases at V and 6 bases at J; junction bases unmatched: 10. The CDR3 DNA follows: TGCGCCAGCAGCCCGGGACTAGTCCACCCGGATACGCAGTATTTT. Translation: CASSPGLVHPDTQYF.

This clonotype was seen at least ten times. The chain uses TRBV13 and TRBJ2-3; TRBD2 agrees at 9 bases. There are 16 residues in the CDR3. V shed 8 bases, J shed 5 bases, and the junction held 14 bases outside the gene matches. Germline V gene sequence: CDR1 PRHDT, CDR2 FYEKMQ (reference sequence). CDR3: CASHPTLAGEIDTQYF. The CDR3 DNA follows: TGTGCCAGCCACCCTACCTTAGCGGGAGAGATAGATACGCAGTATTTT.

The rearrangement uses TRBV7-2 and TRBJ2-3; 9 nucleotides match TRBD2. With 2 bases clipped from V and 4 bases from J, the junction kept 13 bases outside the gene matches. In germline, CDR1 is SGHTA, CDR2 FQGNSA. There are 18 residues in the CDR3. CDR3 region: CASSLSPIGTSNADTQYF. CDR3 DNA sequence: TGTGCCAGCAGCTTATCCCCCATCGGGACTAGCAATGCAGATACGCAGTATTTT.

This clonotype was detected ten times or more. This chain uses TRBV10-3 with TRBJ1-4, with D maybe TRBD1 (6 bases). Germline loops: CDR1 ENHRY, CDR2 SYGVKD. Trimming stripped 2 bases from V and 7 bases from J, with 11 bases between. This CDR3 has 14 residues. The CDR3 DNA reads as TGTGCCATCAGTGAGGGGCAACAGGGTGAAAAACTGTTTTTT. Encoded protein: CAISEGQQGEKLFF.

This clonotype came up many times. The chain employs TRBV20-1 and TRBJ1-2; maybe TRBD1 (5 bases). Germline CDR1 is DFQATT and CDR2 is SNEGSKA (reference sequence). The CDR3 is 10 amino acids. The CDR3 protein is CRMGEFGYTF. The DNA of the CDR3 is TGCAGGATGGGGGAGTTTGGCTACACCTTC.

The table lists this clonotype with many counts. This rearrangement joins TRBV6-1 to TRBJ2-6; the D is unclear. Germline V gene data show CDR1 as MNHNS and CDR2 as SASEGT. The CDR3 consists of 15 residues. V was pared by 3 bases and J by 2 bases, with 8 bases between. The CDR3 nucleotides read TGTGCCAGCAGTGAGGCGGCAGCTGGGGCCAACGTCCTGACTTTC. Translated, it gives CASSEAAAGANVLTF.

Many counts were recorded for this clonotype. The J gene is TRBJ2-7, the V gene TRBV29-1; tentatively, D is TRBD1 (6 bases). CDR1 is SQVTM, CDR2 ANQGSEA, per germline. This CDR3 spans 12 amino acids. V gave up 2 bases and J gave up 2 bases, with 7 bases separating them. The CDR3 DNA reads TGCAGCGTTGAAAGGGACACCTACGAGCAGTACTTC. Translating gives CSVERDTYEQYF.

This clonotype was counted at least ten times. V is TRBV19 and J is TRBJ1-2; D is unresolved. The ends were cut back, 2 bases at V and 8 bases at J, with 15 bases in the middle. Germline loops: CDR1 LNHDA, CDR2 SQIVND (reference sequence). The length of the CDR3 is 14 residues. CDR3 coding DNA: TGTGCCAGTAGTATACGAGACCCCAAAAACGGCTACACCTTC. Residues: CASSIRDPKNGYTF. Using reference TRBV19 and TRBJ1-2 for the parts outside the CDR3, the full variable domain is DGGITQSPKYLFRKEGQNVTLSCEQNLNHDAMYWYRQDPGQGLRLIYYSQIVNDFQKGDIAEGYSVSREKKESFPLTVTSAQKNPTAFYLCASSIRDPKNGYTFGSGTRLTVV.

This clonotype was recorded many times. The chain is built from TRBV10-2 and TRBJ2-7, with D maybe TRBD1 (5 bases). V was cut by 2 bases and J by 12 bases, with 11 bases left in between. Germline CDR1 WSHSY, CDR2 SAAADI. This CDR3 is built from 11 residues. CDR3 amino acids: CASSEGAVGYF. CDR3 nucleotide sequence: TGCGCCAGCAGTGAGGGGGCAGTCGGGTACTTC.

There are many counts of this clonotype. The chain links TRBV24-1 to TRBJ2-1, with 11 bases lining up with TRBD2. The CDR3 has 17 residues. J gave up 3 bases and V 4 bases, and 7 bases lay outside the gene matches. Germline V gene lookup returns CDR1 KGHDR and CDR2 SFDVKD. This CDR3 reads CATSDQGLAGSYNEQFF. The DNA of the CDR3 is TGTGCCACCAGTGACCAAGGACTAGCGGGCAGCTACAATGAGCAGTTCTTC.

The chain combines TRBV7-2 with TRBJ2-7, with D uncertain. Trimming took off 0 bases at V and 4 bases at J, with 7 bases between the two ends. CDR3 length: 13 residues. Germline V lookup: CDR1 SGHTA, CDR2 FQGNSA. The CDR3 sequence is CASSLAQFYEQYF. The CDR3 DNA reads as TGTGCCAGCAGCTTAGCCCAGTTTTACGAGCAGTACTTC.

This clonotype was observed a handful of times. The V call is TRBV7-9, the J call TRBJ2-7, with a weak D call TRBD1 (5 bases). The CDR3 runs to 12 residues. CDR1 and CDR2 from the germline V gene are SEHNR and FQNEAQ (reference sequence). V gave up 2 bases and J gave up 4 bases, with 6 bases separating them. The CDR3 DNA sequence: TGTGCCAGCAGCTTACAGGGATACGAGCAGTACTTC. Its protein product is CASSLQGYEQYF.